This TCR beta chain was obtained from a study of molecular identifiers for immune sequencing clone quantification. Study-level information: With replicates, the RNA of approximately 22,000 or 94,000 naive CD8 cells was split five ways and four were sequenced.

One entry per CDR3 protein results from TCRdb running MiXCR on the PCR reads. The sample shows some 320,000 distinct CDR3 sequences, roughly a fifth of them seen only once. This clonotype was recorded only once. This may arise from a read error, as a much more abundant clone is one base away. Sample: naive CD8+ T cells from blood, with Jurkat cell RNA spiked in. Subset: FACS-sorted CD8+CD4-CCR7+CD45RA+ naive T cells. This clonotype was obtained from a human donor in good health. Some libraries in this study had Jurkat cell RNA spiked in.

The CDR3 DNA is TGCAGCGCTCTGGGGCGGGGGGTCGGCAAGCAGTACTTC. It codes for CSALGRGVGKQYF. The chain carries TRBV29-1 and TRBJ2-7, with 8 nucleotides matching TRBD2. J gave up 8 bases and V 7 bases, and 13 bases lay outside the gene matches. This CDR3 region has 13 residues. Germline V gene sequence: CDR1 SQVTM, CDR2 ANQGSEA.